This T cell receptor (beta chain) was profiled in a study of T cell repertoires in cytomegalovirus infection (dated 2019 in TCRdb). For the wider study: Donor HLA type was relevant to the analysis, as public TCR beta signatures indicated carriage of CMV infection together with the matching HLA type.

The sequencing machine was an Illumina HiSeq 1500. The public reads were run again by TCRdb, first through fastp at Q25 and then through MiXCR, and only productive beta chains were kept. Every CDR3 protein is listed once, alongside the most common genes and DNA of its rows. This sample comprises 200,000 to 300,000 distinct CDR3 sequences, 8% to 9.5% of them detected only once. The top ten constitute less than 15% of the sample. Via the germline V gene (reference sequence), CDR1 is SEHNR and CDR2 FQNEAQ. Trimmed from V: 4 bases; trimmed from J: 1 base; junction bases lacking a gene match: 7. The CDR3 runs 16 residues from the cysteine to the phenylalanine. Here the CDR3 DNA is all that survives: 48 bases in frame from base 1. Overall study results and their limits: Cumulative frequency of public TCR beta family members discriminated carriers of CMV infection plus the relevant HLA type in this cohort and an independent roughly 350-donor cohort. In the ex vivo response, HLA-C-restricted CMV-specific TCR beta clonotypes were dominant, and in two of eight donors the single most frequent clonotype came from this HLA-C-restricted group.

This clonotype showed up many times. No antigen is known for it. There are no base qualities to consult, and no much larger clone falls within one base. This clonotype was obtained from a human donor in good health (CMV status not recorded). Some clones in this sample may be carry-over from other donors' samples. This chain is built from TRBV7-9 and TRBJ2-5; a stretch of 9 junction bases matches TRBD2. The material sequenced was PBMCs. The CDR3: CASSWPQAGGQETQYF. The DNA sequence is TGTGCCAGCAGCTGGCCCCAAGCGGGGGGCCAAGAGACCCAGTACTTC.